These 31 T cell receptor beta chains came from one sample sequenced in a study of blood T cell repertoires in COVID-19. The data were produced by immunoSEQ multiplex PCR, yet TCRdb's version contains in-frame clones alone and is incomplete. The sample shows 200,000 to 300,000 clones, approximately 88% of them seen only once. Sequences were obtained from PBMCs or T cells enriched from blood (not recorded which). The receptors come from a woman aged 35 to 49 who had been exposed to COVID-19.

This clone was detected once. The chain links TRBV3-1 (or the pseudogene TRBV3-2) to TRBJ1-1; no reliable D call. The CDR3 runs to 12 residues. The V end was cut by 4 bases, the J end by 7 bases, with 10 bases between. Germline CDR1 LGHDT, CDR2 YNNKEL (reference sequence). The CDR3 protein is CASSPLGSEAFF. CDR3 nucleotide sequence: TGTGCCAGCAGCCCTCTCGGGAGTGAAGCTTTCTTT.

The CDR3 protein is CASGLLQGPGANVLTF. The CDR3 nucleotides are TGTGCTAGTGGTTTGTTACAGGGTCCTGGGGCCAACGTCCTGACTTTC. The chain employs TRBV12-5 and TRBJ2-6; TRBD1 is a possible D gene (6 bases). In germline, CDR1 is LGHNT, CDR2 FRNRAP. Trimming shortened V by 2 bases and J by 2 bases, and 10 bases separated the two germline ends. There are 16 residues in the CDR3.

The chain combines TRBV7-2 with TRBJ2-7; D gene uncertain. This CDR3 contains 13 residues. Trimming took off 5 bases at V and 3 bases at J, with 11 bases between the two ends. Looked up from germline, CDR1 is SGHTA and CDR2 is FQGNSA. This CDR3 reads CASSLATLYEQYV. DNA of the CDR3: TGTGCCAGCAGCCTGGCGACTCTCTACGAGCAGTACGTC.

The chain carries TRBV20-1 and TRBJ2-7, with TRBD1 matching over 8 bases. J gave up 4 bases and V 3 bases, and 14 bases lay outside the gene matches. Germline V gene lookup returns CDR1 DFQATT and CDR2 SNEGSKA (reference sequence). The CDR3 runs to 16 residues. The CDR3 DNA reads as TGCAGTGCTAGTCCGGTTCCGGGACAGGTATTTTACGAGCAGTACTTC. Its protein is CSASPVPGQVFYEQYF.

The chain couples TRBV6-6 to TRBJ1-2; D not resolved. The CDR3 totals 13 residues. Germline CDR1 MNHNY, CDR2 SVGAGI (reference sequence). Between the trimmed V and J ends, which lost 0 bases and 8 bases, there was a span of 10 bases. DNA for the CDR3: TGTGCCAGCAGTTACTCGTCCCGGGGAGGCTACACCTTC. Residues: CASSYSSRGGYTF.

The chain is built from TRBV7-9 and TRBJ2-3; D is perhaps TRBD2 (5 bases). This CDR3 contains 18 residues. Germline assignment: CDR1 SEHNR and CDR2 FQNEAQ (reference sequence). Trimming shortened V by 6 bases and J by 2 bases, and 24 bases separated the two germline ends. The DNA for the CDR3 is TGTGCCAGCAGAAAAGGAACCACGGGGTTCATCAACACAGATACGCAGTATTTT. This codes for CASRKGTTGFINTDTQYF.

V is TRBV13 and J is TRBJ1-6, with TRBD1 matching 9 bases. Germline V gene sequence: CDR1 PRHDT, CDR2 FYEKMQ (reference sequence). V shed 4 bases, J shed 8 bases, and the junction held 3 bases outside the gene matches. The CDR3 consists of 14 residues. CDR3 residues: CASSSTGGDSPLHF. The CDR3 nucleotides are TGTGCCAGCAGCTCCACAGGGGGCGATTCACCCCTCCACTTT. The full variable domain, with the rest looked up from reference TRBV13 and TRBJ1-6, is AAGVIQSPRHLIKEKRETATLKCYPIPRHDTVYWYQQGPGQDPQFLISFYEKMQSDKGSIPDRFSAQQFSDYHSELNMSSLELGDSALYFCASSSTGGDSPLHFGNGTRLTVT.

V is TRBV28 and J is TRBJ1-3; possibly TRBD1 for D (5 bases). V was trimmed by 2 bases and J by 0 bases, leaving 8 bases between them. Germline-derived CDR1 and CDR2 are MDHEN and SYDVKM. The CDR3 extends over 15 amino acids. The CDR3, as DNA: TGTGCCAGCAGTTTAGACAGACCCTCTGGAAACACCATATATTTT. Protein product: CASSLDRPSGNTIYF.

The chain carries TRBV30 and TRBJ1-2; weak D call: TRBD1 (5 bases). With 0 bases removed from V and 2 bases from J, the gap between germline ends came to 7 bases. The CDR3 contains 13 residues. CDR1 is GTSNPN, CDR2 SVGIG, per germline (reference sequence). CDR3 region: CAWSVQANYGYTF. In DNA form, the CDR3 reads TGTGCCTGGAGTGTACAGGCAAACTATGGCTACACCTTC.

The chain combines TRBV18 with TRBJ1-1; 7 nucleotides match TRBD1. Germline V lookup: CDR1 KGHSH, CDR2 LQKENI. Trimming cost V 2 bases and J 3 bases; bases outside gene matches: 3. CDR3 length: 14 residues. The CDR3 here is CASSPDRDYTEAFF. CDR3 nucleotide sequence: TGTGCCAGCTCACCAGACAGGGACTACACTGAAGCTTTCTTT.

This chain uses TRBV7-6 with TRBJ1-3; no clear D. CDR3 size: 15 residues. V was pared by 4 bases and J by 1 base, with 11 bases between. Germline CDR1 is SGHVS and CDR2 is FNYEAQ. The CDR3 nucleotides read TGTGCCAGCAGCTCCACGGGGTGGTCTGGAAACACCATATATTTT. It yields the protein CASSSTGWSGNTIYF.

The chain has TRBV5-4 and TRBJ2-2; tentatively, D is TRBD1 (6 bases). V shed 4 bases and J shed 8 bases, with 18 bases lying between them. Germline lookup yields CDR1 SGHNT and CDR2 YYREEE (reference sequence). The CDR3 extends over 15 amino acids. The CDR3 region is CASSQPPGEWGELFF. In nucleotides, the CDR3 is TGTGCCAGCAGCCAACCCCCAGGGGAGTGGGGGGAGCTGTTTTTT. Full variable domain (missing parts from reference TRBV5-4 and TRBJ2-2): ETGVTQSPTHLIKTRGQQVTLRCSSQSGHNTVSWYQQALGQGPQFIFQYYREEENGRGNFPPRFSGLQFPNYSSELNVNALELDDSALYLCASSQPPGEWGELFFGEGSRLTVL.

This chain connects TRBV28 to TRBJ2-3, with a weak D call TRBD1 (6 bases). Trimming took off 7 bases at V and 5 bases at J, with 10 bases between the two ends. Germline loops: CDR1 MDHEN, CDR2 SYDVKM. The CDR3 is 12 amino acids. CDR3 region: CASTQTGDTQYF. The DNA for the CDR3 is TGTGCCAGCACTCAGACAGGAGATACGCAGTATTTT. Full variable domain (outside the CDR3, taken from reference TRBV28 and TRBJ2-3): DVKVTQSSRYLVKRTGEKVFLECVQDMDHENMFWYRQDPGLGLRLIYFSYDVKMKEKGDIPEGYSVSREKKERFSLILESASTNQTSMYLCASTQTGDTQYFGPGTRLTVL.

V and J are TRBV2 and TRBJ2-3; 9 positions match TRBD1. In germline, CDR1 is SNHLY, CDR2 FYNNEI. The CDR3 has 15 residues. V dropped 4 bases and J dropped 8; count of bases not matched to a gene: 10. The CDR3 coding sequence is TGTGCCAGCAGTGTAGACAGGGGGAAGTTTTTTACGCAGTATTTT. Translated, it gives CASSVDRGKFFTQYF.

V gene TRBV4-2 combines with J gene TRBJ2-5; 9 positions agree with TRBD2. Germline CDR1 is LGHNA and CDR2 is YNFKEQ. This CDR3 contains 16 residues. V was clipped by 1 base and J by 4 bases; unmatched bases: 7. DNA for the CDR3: TGTGCCAGCAGCCAAGGTAGTAGCGGGGGCCGAGAGACCCAGTACTTC. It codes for CASSQGSSGGRETQYF.

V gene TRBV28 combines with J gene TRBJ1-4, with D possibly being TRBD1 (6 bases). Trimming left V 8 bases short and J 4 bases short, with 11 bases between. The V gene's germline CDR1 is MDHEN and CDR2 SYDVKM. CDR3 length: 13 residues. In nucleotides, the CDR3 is TGTGCCAGCTACAGACAGGATAATGAAAAACTGTTTTTT. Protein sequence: CASYRQDNEKLFF.

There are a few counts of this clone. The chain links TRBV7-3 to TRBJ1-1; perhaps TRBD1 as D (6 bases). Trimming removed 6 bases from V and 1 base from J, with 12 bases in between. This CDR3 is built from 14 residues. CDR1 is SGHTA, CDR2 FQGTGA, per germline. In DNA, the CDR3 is TGTGCCAGCAGATCAGGACAGCCGAACACTGAAGCTTTCTTT. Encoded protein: CASRSGQPNTEAFF.

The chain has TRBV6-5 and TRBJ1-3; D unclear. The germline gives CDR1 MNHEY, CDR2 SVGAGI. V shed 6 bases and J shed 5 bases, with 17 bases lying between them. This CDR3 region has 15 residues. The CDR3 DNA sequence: TGTGCCAGCAGCCCCCCGGCAGGTTTAAGAAACACCATATATTTT. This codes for CASSPPAGLRNTIYF.

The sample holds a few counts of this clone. Here the CDR3 DNA reads TGTGCCAGCAAGATGGAGGGGCTCTACACCGGGGAGCTGTTTTTT. Translation: CASKMEGLYTGELFF. The chain recombines TRBV19 with TRBJ2-2, with a tentative D call TRBD2 (6 bases). CDR1 is LNHDA and CDR2 is SQIVND in the germline V gene (reference sequence). The CDR3 covers 15 residues. Trimming stripped 9 bases from V and 3 bases from J, with 17 bases between.

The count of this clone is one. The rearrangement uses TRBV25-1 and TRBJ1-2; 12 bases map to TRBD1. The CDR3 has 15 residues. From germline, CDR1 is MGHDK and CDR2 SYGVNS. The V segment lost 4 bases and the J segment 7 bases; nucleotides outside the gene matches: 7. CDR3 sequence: CASSVPGQGASGYTF. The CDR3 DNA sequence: TGTGCCAGCAGTGTGCCGGGACAGGGGGCTTCTGGCTACACCTTC.

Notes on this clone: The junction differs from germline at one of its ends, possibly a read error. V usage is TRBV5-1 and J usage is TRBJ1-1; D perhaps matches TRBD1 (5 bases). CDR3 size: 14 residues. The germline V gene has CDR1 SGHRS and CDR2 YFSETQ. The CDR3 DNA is TGTGCCAGCAGCTTGTGGCAGGGTGACACTGAAGCTTTCTTT. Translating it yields CASSLWQGDTEAFF. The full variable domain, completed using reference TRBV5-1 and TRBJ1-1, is KAGVTQTPRYLIKTRGQQVTLSCSPISGHRSVSWYQQTPGQGLQFLFEYFSETQRNKGNFPGRFSGRQFSNSRSEMNVSTLELGDSALYLCASSLWQGDTEAFFGQGTRLTVV.

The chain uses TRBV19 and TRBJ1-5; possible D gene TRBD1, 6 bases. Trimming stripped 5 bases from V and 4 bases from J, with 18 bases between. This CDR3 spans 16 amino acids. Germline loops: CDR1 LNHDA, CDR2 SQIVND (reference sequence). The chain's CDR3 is CASSAQGQQKNQPQHF. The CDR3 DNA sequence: TGTGCCAGTAGTGCTCAGGGACAACAGAAGAATCAGCCCCAGCATTTT.

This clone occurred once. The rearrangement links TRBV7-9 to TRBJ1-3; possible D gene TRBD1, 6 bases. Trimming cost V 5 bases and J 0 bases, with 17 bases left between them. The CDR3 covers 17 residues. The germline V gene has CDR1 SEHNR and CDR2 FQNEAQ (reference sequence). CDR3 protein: CASSQTGQTRSGNTIYF. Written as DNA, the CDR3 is TGTGCCAGCAGCCAGACCGGACAGACTCGCTCTGGAAACACCATATATTTT.

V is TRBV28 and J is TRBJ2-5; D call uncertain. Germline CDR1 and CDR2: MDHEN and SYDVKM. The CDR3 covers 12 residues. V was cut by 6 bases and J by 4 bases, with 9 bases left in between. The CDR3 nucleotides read TGTGCCAGCAGCCTGGGCGTAGAGACCCAGTACTTC. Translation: CASSLGVETQYF.

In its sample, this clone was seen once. CDR3 protein: CASSLEVSGEYTDTQYF. CDR3 DNA sequence: TGCGCCAGCAGCTTGGAGGTGAGCGGGGAATACACAGATACGCAGTATTTT. The chain employs TRBV5-1 and TRBJ2-3; 7 bases align to TRBD2. Germline V gives CDR1 SGHRS, CDR2 YFSETQ. The CDR3 loop spans 17 amino acids. Germline trimming cut 0 bases from V and 2 bases from J; bases unmatched to any gene: 9.

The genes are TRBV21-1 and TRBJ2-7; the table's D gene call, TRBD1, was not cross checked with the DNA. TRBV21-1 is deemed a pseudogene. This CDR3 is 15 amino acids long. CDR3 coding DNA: TGTGCCAGCAGCAGAAACCGGGACAGGGTCTACGAGCAGTACTTC. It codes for CASSRNRDRVYEQYF.

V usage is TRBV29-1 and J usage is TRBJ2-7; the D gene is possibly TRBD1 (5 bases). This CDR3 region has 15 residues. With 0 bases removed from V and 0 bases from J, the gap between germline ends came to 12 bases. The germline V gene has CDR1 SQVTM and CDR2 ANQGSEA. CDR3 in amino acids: CSVEDGAKSSYEQYF. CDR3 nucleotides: TGCAGCGTTGAAGATGGGGCCAAGAGCTCCTACGAGCAGTACTTC.

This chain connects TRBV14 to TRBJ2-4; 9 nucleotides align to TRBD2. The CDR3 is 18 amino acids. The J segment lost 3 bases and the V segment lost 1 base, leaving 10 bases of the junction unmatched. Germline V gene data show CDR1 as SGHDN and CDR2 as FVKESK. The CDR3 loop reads CASSQGPLETSGKNIQYF. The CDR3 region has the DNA TGTGCCAGCAGCCAAGGGCCTCTTGAGACTAGCGGCAAAAACATTCAGTACTTC.

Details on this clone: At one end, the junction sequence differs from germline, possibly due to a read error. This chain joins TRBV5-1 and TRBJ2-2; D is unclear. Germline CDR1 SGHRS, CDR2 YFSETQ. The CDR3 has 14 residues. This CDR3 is CASNVADYTGELFF. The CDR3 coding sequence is TGTGCCAGCAATGTGGCAGATTACACCGGGGAGCTGTTTTTT.

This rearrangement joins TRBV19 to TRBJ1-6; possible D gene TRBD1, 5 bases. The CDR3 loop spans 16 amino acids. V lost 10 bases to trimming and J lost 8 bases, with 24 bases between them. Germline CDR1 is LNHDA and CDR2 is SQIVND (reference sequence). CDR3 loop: CATTREGPNRDSPLHF. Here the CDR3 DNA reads TGTGCCACCACTCGGGAGGGGCCGAATCGGGATTCACCCCTCCACTTT.

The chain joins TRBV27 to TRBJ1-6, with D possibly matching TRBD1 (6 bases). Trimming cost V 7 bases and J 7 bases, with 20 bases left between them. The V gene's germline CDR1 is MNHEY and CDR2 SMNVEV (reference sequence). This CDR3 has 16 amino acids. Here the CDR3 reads CASTHLSTGPNSPLHF. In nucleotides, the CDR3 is TGTGCCAGCACCCACCTCTCCACAGGGCCGAATTCACCCCTCCACTTT.